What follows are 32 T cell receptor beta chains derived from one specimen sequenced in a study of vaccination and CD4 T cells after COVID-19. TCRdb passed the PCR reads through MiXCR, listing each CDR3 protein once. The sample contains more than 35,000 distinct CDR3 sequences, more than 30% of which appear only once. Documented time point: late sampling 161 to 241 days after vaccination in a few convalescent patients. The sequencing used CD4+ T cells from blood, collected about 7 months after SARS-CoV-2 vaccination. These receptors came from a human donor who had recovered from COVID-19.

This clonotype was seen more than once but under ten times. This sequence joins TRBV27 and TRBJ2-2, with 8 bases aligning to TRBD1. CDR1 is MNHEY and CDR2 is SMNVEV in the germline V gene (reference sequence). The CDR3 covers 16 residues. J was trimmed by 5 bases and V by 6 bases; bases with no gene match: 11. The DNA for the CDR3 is TGTGCCAGCAGGCAGGGGGCGTTCGATTGGACCGGGGAGCTGTTTTTT. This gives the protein CASRQGAFDWTGELFF.

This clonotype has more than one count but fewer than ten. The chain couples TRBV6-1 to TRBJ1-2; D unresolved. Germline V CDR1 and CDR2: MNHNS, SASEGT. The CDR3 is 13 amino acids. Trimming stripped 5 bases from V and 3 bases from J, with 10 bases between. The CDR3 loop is CASSRDTYYGYTF. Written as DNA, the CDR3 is TGTGCCAGCAGTCGTGACACCTACTATGGCTACACCTTC.

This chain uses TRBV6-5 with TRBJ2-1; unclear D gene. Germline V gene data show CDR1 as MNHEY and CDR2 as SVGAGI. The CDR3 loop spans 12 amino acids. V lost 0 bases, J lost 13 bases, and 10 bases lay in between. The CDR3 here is CASSYSRGPQFF. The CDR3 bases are TGTGCCAGCAGTTACTCGAGAGGACCACAGTTCTTC.

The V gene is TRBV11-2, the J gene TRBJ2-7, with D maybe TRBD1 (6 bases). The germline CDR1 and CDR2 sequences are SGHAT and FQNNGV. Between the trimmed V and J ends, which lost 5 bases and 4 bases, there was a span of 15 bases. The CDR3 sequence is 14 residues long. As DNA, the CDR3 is TGTGCCAGCAGCCTTAGGTGGACAGATTACGAGCAGTACTTC. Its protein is CASSLRWTDYEQYF.

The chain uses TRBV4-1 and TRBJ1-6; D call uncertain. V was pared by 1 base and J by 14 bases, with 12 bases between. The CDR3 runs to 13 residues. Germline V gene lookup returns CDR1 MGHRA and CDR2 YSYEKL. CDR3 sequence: CASSQAPPGALHF. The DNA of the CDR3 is TGCGCCAGCAGCCAAGCTCCCCCGGGAGCCCTCCACTTT.

CDR3: CASSYPDTNGYTF. The CDR3, as DNA: TGTGCCAGCAGTTACCCTGACACGAATGGCTACACCTTC. The genes are TRBV6-2 or TRBV6-3 and TRBJ1-2; D is unresolved. V lost 2 bases to trimming and J lost 6 bases, with 10 bases between them. Germline V gene sequence: CDR1 MNHEY, CDR2 SVGEGT. This CDR3 has 13 amino acids.

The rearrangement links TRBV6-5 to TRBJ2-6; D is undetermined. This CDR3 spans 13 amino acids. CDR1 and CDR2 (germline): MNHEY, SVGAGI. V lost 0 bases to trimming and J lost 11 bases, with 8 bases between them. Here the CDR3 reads CASSYSVGHVLTF. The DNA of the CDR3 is TGTGCCAGCAGTTACTCGGTAGGGCACGTCCTGACTTTC.

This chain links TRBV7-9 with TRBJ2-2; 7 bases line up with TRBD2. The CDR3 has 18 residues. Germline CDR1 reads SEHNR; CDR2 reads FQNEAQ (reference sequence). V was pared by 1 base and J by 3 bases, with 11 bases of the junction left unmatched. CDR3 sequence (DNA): TGTGCCAGCAGCTTAGAGCGTTGGGGGACTACCTACACCGGGGAGCTGTTTTTT. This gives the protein CASSLERWGTTYTGELFF.

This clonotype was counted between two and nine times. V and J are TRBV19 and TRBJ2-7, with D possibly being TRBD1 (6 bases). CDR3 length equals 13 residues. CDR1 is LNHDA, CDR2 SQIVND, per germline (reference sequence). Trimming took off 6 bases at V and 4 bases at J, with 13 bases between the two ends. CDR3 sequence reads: CASRETGGYEQYF. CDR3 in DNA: TGTGCCAGTAGGGAGACAGGCGGGTACGAGCAGTACTTC.

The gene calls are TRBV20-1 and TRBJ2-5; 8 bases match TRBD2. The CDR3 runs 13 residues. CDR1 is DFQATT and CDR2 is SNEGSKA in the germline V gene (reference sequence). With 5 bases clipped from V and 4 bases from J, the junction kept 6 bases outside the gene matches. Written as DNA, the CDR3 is TGCAGTGCTCCTTACGGGGGGGGAGAGACCCAGTACTTC. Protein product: CSAPYGGGETQYF.

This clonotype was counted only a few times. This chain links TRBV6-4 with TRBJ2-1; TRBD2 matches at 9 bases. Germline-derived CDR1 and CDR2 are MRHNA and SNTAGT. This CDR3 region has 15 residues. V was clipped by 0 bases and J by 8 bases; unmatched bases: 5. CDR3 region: CASSDSSSGIDEQFF. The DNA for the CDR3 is TGTGCCAGCAGTGACTCGTCTAGCGGGATTGATGAGCAGTTCTTC.

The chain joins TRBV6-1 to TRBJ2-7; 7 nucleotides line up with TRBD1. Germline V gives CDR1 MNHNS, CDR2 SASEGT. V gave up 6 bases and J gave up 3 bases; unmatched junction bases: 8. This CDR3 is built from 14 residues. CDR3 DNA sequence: TGTGCCAGCAGCCTTACGACAGGGAACTACGAGCAGTACTTC. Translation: CASSLTTGNYEQYF.

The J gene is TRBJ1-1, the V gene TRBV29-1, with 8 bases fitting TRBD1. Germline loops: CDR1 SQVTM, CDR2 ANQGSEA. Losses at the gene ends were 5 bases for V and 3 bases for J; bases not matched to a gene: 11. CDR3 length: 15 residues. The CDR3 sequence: CSVRRTGRGDTEAFF. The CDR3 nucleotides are TGCAGCGTTAGAAGGACAGGGCGGGGAGACACTGAAGCTTTCTTT.

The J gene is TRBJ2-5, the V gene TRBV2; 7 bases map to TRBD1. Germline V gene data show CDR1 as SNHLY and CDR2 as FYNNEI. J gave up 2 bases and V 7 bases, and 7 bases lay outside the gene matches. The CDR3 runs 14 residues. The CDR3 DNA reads TGTGCCAGCAAGGGGGACAGCGCACAAGAGACCCAGTACTTC. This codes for CASKGDSAQETQYF.

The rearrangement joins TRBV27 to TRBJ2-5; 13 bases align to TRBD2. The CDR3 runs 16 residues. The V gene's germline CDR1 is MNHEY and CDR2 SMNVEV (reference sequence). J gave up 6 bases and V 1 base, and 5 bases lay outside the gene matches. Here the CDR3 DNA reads TGTGCCAGCAGTTTATTGTCGACTAGCGGGAGGAAGACCCAGTACTTC. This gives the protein CASSLLSTSGRKTQYF.

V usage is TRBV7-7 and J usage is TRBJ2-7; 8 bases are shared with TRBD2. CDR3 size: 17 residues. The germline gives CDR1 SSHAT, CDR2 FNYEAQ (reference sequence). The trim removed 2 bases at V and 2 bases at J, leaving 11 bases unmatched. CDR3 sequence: CASSLYSVREGPYEQYF. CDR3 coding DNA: TGTGCCAGCAGCTTATACTCGGTCCGGGAGGGCCCCTACGAGCAGTACTTC.

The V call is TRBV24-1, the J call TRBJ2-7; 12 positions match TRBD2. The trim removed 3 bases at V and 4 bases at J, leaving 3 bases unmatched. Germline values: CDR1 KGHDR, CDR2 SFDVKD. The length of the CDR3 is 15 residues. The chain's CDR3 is CATSDRTSGNYEQYF. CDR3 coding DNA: TGTGCCACCAGTGATCGGACTAGCGGGAATTACGAGCAGTACTTC.

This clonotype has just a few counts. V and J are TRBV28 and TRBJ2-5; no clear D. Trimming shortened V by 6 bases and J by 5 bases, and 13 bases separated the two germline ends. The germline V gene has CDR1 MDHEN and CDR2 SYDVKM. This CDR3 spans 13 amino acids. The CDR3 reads CASSPTSLETQYF. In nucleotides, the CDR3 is TGTGCCAGCAGCCCCACCTCGCTTGAGACCCAGTACTTC.

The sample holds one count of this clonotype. The CDR3 sequence: CASTRGGAGGNTIYF. In DNA form, the CDR3 reads TGTGCCAGCACCCGAGGGGGCGCGGGTGGAAACACCATATATTTT. The rearrangement uses TRBV21-1 and TRBJ1-3; the D call TRBD1 from the table was never checked on the DNA. TRBV21-1 is marked as a pseudogene. The CDR3 consists of 15 residues.

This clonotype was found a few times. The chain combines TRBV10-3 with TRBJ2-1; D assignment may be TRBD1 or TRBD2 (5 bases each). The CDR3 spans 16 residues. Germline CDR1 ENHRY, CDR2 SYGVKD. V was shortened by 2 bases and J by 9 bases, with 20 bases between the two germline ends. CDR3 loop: CAISEHSGTPRGEQFF. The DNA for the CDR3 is TGTGCCATCAGTGAGCACTCAGGGACGCCCCGAGGTGAGCAGTTCTTC.

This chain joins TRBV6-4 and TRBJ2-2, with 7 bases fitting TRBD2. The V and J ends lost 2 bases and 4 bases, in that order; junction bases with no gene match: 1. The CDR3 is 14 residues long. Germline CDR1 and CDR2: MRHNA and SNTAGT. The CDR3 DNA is TGTGCCAGCAGTGACGGCGGGAGCACCGGGGAGCTGTTTTTT. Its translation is CASSDGGSTGELFF.

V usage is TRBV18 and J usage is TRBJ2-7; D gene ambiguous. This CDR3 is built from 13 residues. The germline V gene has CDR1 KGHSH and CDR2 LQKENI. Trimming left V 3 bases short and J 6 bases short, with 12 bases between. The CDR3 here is CASSPPSAREQYF. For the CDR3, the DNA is TGTGCCAGCTCACCCCCGTCAGCTCGCGAGCAGTACTTC.

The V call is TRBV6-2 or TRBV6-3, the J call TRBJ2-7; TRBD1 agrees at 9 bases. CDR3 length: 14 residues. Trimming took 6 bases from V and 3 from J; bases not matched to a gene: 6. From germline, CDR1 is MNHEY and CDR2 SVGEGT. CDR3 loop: CASSRQGGGYEQYF. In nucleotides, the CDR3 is TGTGCCAGCAGCAGACAGGGGGGGGGCTACGAGCAGTACTTC.

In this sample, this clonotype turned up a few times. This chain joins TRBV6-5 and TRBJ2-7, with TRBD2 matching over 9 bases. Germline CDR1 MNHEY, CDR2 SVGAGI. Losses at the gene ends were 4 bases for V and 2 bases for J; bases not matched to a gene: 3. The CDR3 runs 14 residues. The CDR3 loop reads CASSSSSGTYEQYF. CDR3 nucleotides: TGTGCCAGCAGTTCTTCTAGCGGGACCTACGAGCAGTACTTC.

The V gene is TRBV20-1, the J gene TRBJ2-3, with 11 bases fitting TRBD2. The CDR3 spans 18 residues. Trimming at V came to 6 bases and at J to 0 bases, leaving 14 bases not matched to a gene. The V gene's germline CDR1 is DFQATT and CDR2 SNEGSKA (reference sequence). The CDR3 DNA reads TGCAGTGCCAACGACTTTCGCCGACTAGCGGGGAGCACAGATACGCAGTATTTT. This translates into CSANDFRRLAGSTDTQYF.

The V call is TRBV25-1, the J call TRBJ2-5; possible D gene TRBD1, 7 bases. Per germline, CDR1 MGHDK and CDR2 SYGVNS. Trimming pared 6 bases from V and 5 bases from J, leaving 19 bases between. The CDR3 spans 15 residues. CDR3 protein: CASSLPRGVWETQYF. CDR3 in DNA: TGTGCCAGCAGCCTCCCCAGGGGGGTGTGGGAGACCCAGTACTTC.

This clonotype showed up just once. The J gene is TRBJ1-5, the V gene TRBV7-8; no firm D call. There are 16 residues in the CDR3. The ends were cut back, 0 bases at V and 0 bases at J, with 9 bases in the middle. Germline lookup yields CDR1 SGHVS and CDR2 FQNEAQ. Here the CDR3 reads CASSLAFGNSNQPQHF. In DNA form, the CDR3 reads TGTGCCAGCAGCTTAGCGTTTGGGAATAGCAATCAGCCCCAGCATTTT.

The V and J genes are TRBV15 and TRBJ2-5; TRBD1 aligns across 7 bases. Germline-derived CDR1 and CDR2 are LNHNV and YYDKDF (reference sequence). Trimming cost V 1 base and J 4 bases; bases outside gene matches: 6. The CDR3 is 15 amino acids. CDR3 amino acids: CATSRVQGSGETQYF. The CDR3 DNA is TGTGCCACCAGCAGAGTACAGGGGTCTGGAGAGACCCAGTACTTC.

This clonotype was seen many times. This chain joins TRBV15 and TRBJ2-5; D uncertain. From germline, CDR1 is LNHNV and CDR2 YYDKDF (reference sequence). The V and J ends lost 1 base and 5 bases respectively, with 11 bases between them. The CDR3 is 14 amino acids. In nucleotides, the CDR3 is TGTGCCACCAGCAGAGTTGAGACTGGGGAGACCCAGTACTTC. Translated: CATSRVETGETQYF.

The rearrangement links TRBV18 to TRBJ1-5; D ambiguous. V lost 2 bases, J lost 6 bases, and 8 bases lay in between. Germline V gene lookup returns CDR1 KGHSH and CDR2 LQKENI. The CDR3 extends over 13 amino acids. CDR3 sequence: CASSPDTSQPQHF. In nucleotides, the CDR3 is TGTGCCAGCTCACCAGACACCTCTCAGCCCCAGCATTTT.

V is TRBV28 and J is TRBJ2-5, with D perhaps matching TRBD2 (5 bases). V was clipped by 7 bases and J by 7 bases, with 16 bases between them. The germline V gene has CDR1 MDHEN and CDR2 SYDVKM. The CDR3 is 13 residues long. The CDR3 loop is CASNLGVRGTQYF. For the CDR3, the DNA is TGTGCCAGCAACCTCGGGGTCCGGGGGACCCAGTACTTC.

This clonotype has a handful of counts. CDR3 protein: CASSSGAGGGGSTDTQYF. The CDR3 DNA sequence: TGTGCCAGCAGCTCCGGAGCGGGTGGGGGGGGGAGCACAGATACGCAGTATTTT. The chain links TRBV7-2 to TRBJ2-3; 7 positions agree with TRBD2. CDR3 size: 18 residues. V dropped 4 bases and J dropped 0; count of bases not matched to a gene: 13. Germline-derived CDR1 and CDR2 are SGHTA and FQGNSA.